This T cell receptor beta chain was sequenced for a study of blood T cell repertoires in COVID-19. Looking at the study overall: Material from acute and convalescent COVID-19 was sourced from the United States, Italy and Spain. T cells, B-cell-depleted T cells, or PBMCs supplied cDNA or gDNA.

Germline lookup yields CDR1 MNHEY and CDR2 SMNVEV (reference sequence). With 2 bases clipped from V and 7 bases from J, the junction kept 13 bases outside the gene matches. CDR3 length equals 16 residues. Study processing details: Counts of nucleated cells, estimated from reference gene primer amplification, were obtained. Generated by immunoSEQ multiplex PCR, the TCRdb table keeps only in-frame clones and is missing some. The V and J calls and the clone size are those of that table, but D and trimming were determined from the DNA. The table has 200,000 to 250,000 clones, roughly 88% seen once. Allocation to cohorts depended on clinical history reported by the participants.

The clonotype was recovered from a woman between 50 and 59 years old with acute COVID-19. The sequencing sample was made of PBMCs or T cells enriched from blood (not recorded which). This rearrangement joins TRBV27 to TRBJ2-5; 7 nucleotides agree with TRBD2. CDR3: CASSLKGGREDGTQYF. In DNA form, the CDR3 reads TGTGCCAGCAGTTTAAAGGGAGGGAGGGAAGATGGGACCCAGTACTTC.